A single sample is the source of the 20 T cell receptor beta chains below, sequenced in a study of identical twins. TCRdb redid the calling of the 5' RACE reads with MiXCR, one entry per CDR3 protein. The sample lists some 660,000 distinct CDR3 sequences; 8.6% were seen once. The same specimen was also included in a second study, on yellow fever vaccine responses in identical twins.

The sequencing sample was made of PBMCs. The receptor source for this set is a woman between 18 and 29 years old in good health.

V gene TRBV6-4 combines with J gene TRBJ2-4; D is uncertain. Germline CDR1 MRHNA, CDR2 SNTAGT. The CDR3 has 14 amino acids. V was shortened by 7 bases and J by 0 bases, with 10 bases between the two germline ends. CDR3: CASISGRAKNIQYF. DNA for the CDR3: TGTGCCAGCATCTCGGGCAGAGCCAAAAACATTCAGTACTTC.

This clonotype was observed at least ten times. This chain uses TRBV7-2 with TRBJ1-5, with unresolved D. There are 17 residues in the CDR3. Trimming took off 1 base at V and 4 bases at J, with 17 bases between the two ends. CDR1 SGHTA and CDR2 FQGNSA come from the germline V gene. The CDR3 region is CASSLGFGRQVNQPQHF. Written as DNA, the CDR3 is TGTGCCAGCAGCTTAGGGTTCGGCAGGCAGGTAAATCAGCCCCAGCATTTT.

The J gene is TRBJ1-1, the V gene TRBV29-1; D not resolved. The germline V gene has CDR1 SQVTM and CDR2 ANQGSEA. CDR3 length: 12 amino acids. The V and J ends lost 7 bases and 4 bases respectively, with 13 bases between them. The DNA for the CDR3 is TGCAGCGCCTACACCCGGTCCACTGAAGCTTTCTTT. Translated: CSAYTRSTEAFF. Full variable domain (outside the CDR3, taken from reference TRBV29-1 and TRBJ1-1): SAVISQKPSRDICQRGTSLTIQCQVDSQVTMMFWYRQQPGQSLTLIATANQGSEATYESGFVIDKFPISRPNLTFSTLTVSNMSPEDSSIYLCSAYTRSTEAFFGQGTRLTVV.

This clonotype appeared a few times. The rearrangement links TRBV5-6 to TRBJ1-1; maybe TRBD1 (6 bases). V lost 7 bases to trimming and J lost 0 bases, with 19 bases between them. The CDR3 totals 16 residues. Germline-derived CDR1 and CDR2 are SGHDT and YYEEEE. The DNA for the CDR3 is TGTGCCAGCCGGCAACGGGGGGGCGCAATGAACACTGAAGCTTTCTTT. This codes for CASRQRGGAMNTEAFF.

The table lists this clonotype with a few counts. This chain uses TRBV2 with TRBJ1-6, with D maybe TRBD1 (5 bases). Trimming took off 2 bases at V and 2 bases at J, with 10 bases between the two ends. Per the germline V gene, CDR1 is SNHLY and CDR2 is FYNNEI. This CDR3 is 16 amino acids long. The CDR3 nucleotides read TGTGCCAGCAGTGAACGGGGGGATACCTATAATTCACCCCTCCACTTT. Its translation is CASSERGDTYNSPLHF.

This clonotype appeared many times. The chain joins TRBV7-2 to TRBJ2-7, with D perhaps matching TRBD1 (6 bases). Germline CDR1 is SGHTA and CDR2 is FQGNSA. The CDR3 extends over 13 amino acids. V was cut by 4 bases and J by 7 bases, with 14 bases left in between. The CDR3 reads CASSSTGFGEQYF. DNA for the CDR3: TGTGCCAGCAGCTCTACAGGGTTCGGGGAGCAGTACTTC.

The rearrangement uses TRBV19 and TRBJ2-7; TRBD2 matches at 10 bases. Germline V CDR1 and CDR2: LNHDA, SQIVND (reference sequence). The CDR3 is 14 residues long. The junction had 4 bases not matched to a gene; V was cut back by 8 bases and J by 0 bases. Written as DNA, the CDR3 is TGTGCCAGTCGTAGCGGGGGGCTCTCCTACGAGCAGTACTTC. This translates into CASRSGGLSYEQYF.

The chain is built from TRBV5-5 and TRBJ2-5; 12 bases are shared with TRBD2. Unmatched junction bases numbered 10, after V lost 5 bases and J lost 5 bases. The CDR3 runs to 16 residues. CDR1 and CDR2 (germline): SGHKS, YYEKEE (reference sequence). The CDR3 DNA is TGTGCCAGCAGACCGTGGACTAGCGGGGACAGGGAGACCCAGTACTTC. It is translated as CASRPWTSGDRETQYF.

The chain joins TRBV12-3 or TRBV12-4 to TRBJ1-4; TRBD1 might be the D (5 bases). The CDR3 contains 15 residues. With 6 bases removed from V and 1 base from J, the gap between germline ends came to 12 bases. The CDR3 here is CASSHTGLTNEKLFF. For the CDR3, the DNA is TGTGCCAGCAGCCACACAGGTTTAACTAATGAAAAACTGTTTTTT.

V is TRBV12-3 or TRBV12-4 and J is TRBJ1-2; D possibly corresponds to TRBD1 (5 bases). V lost 3 bases and J lost 5, with 13 bases in between. This CDR3 has 14 residues. In nucleotides, the CDR3 is TGTGCCAGCAGTTTTGGAACGGGGCGTTATGGCTACACCTTC. It specifies CASSFGTGRYGYTF.

The chain recombines TRBV18 with TRBJ2-3, with D perhaps matching TRBD1 (5 bases). This CDR3 is built from 12 residues. Germline CDR1 is KGHSH and CDR2 is LQKENI. Trimming removed 3 bases at V and 10 bases at J, with 11 bases between. The CDR3 is CASSPEGVAQYF. CDR3 DNA sequence: TGTGCCAGCTCACCTGAAGGGGTAGCGCAGTATTTT.

The V call is TRBV28, the J call TRBJ1-5, with D uncertain. With 3 bases removed from V and 1 base from J, the gap between germline ends came to 19 bases. The CDR3 has 18 amino acids. Germline V CDR1 and CDR2: MDHEN, SYDVKM. CDR3 bases: TGTGCCAGCAGTTTTGGGGTATCAGGTGGGGTGAGCAATCAGCCCCAGCATTTT. This sequence encodes CASSFGVSGGVSNQPQHF.

V gene TRBV4-2 combines with J gene TRBJ2-1; TRBD2 might be the D (6 bases). The germline V gene has CDR1 LGHNA and CDR2 YNFKEQ. The CDR3 sequence is 16 residues long. The ends were cut back, 1 base at V and 3 bases at J, with 13 bases in the middle. CDR3 protein: CASSQVQLADYNEQFF. The CDR3 nucleotides are TGTGCCAGCAGCCAAGTTCAACTAGCAGACTACAATGAGCAGTTCTTC.

This clonotype was detected ten times or more. This chain links TRBV27 with TRBJ1-2, with TRBD1 matching 8 bases. The V gene end was trimmed by 4 bases and the J gene end by 8 bases; junction bases not matched to a gene: 12. CDR1 is MNHEY and CDR2 is SMNVEV in the germline V gene (reference sequence). CDR3 length: 15 residues. DNA for the CDR3: TGTGCCAGCAGTTCGCTCAGGGTGACAGGGGTGGGCTACACCTTC. It translates to CASSSLRVTGVGYTF.

The J gene is TRBJ1-6, the V gene TRBV6-5; no definite D call. Germline CDR1 reads MNHEY; CDR2 reads SVGAGI. The length of the CDR3 is 14 residues. V lost 2 bases and J lost 7, with 9 bases in between. The chain's CDR3 is CASSYVETNSPLHF. Written as DNA, the CDR3 is TGTGCCAGCAGTTACGTGGAAACCAATTCACCCCTCCACTTT.

In this sample, this clonotype turned up many times. This chain connects TRBV20-1 to TRBJ2-3, with a weak D call TRBD1 (5 bases). Germline CDR1 DFQATT, CDR2 SNEGSKA (reference sequence). The V end lost 4 bases, the J end lost 1 base, and 12 bases lay between the germline ends. The CDR3 has 14 amino acids. The CDR3 coding sequence is TGCAGTGCTAAGACAGAGGATCGCACAGATACGCAGTATTTT. It specifies CSAKTEDRTDTQYF.

There are many counts of this clonotype. This rearrangement joins TRBV15 to TRBJ1-2; D call uncertain. The V end was cut by 0 bases, the J end by 8 bases, with 10 bases between. Per germline, CDR1 LNHNV and CDR2 YYDKDF (reference sequence). The CDR3 length is 13 residues. In DNA form, the CDR3 reads TGTGCCACCAGCAGAGATCGGCAGTCGGGCTACACCTTC. Its translation is CATSRDRQSGYTF.

This chain uses TRBV13 with TRBJ2-2; D remains unclear. Trimming pared 3 bases from V and 4 bases from J, leaving 6 bases between. Per the germline V gene, CDR1 is PRHDT and CDR2 is FYEKMQ (reference sequence). This CDR3 spans 13 amino acids. The CDR3 sequence is CASSFGITGELFF. CDR3 bases: TGTGCCAGCAGCTTTGGTATCACCGGGGAGCTGTTTTTT.

This clonotype was seen ten or more times. The genes are TRBV3-1 and TRBJ2-7, with 9 bases matching TRBD1. CDR1 LGHDT and CDR2 YNNKEL come from the germline V gene (reference sequence). This CDR3 has 15 residues. Trimming cost V 4 bases and J 4 bases; bases outside gene matches: 8. CDR3 nucleotides: TGTGCCAGCAGCCCTCTCGGGACAGGGATTTACGAGCAGTACTTC. Protein: CASSPLGTGIYEQYF.

The genes are TRBV15 and TRBJ2-1; 9 nucleotides align to TRBD2. The CDR3 covers 15 residues. J lost 6 bases, V lost 0 bases, and 3 bases had no gene match. Per germline, CDR1 LNHNV and CDR2 YYDKDF (reference sequence). The CDR3: CATSREGTSSNEQFF. DNA of the CDR3: TGTGCCACCAGCAGAGAGGGGACTAGCAGCAATGAGCAGTTCTTC.